Below are 9 T cell receptor beta chains sequenced from a single sample in a study of breast tumors, draining lymph nodes, adjacent tissues. The lymph nodes were axillary draining lymph nodes from breast cancer patients. MiXCR, run by TCRdb on the multiplex PCR reads, gives a single entry per CDR3 protein. Of 180,000 or so distinct CDR3 sequences in the sample, around 29% were seen once. Sequencing was done on a sample of axillary lymph node tissue. The receptors were gathered from a female donor with breast cancer. Some clones in this sample may be carry-over from other donors' samples.

This clonotype has just a few counts. A junction end diverges from the germline sequence, so it may reflect a read error. CDR3 amino acids: CASSHSGLGGTQYF. CDR3 coding DNA: TGTGCCAGCAGTCACTCCGGACTAGGCGGTACGCAGTACTTC. The chain is built from TRBV6-2 or TRBV6-3 and TRBJ2-7; 7 bases are shared with TRBD2. The CDR3 is 14 residues long. The germline V gene has CDR1 MNHEY and CDR2 SVGEGT.

In its sample, this clonotype was seen many times. The chain is built from TRBV5-1 and TRBJ1-6, with 7 positions matching TRBD1. This CDR3 has 15 amino acids. CDR1 is SGHRS and CDR2 is YFSETQ in the germline V gene. J gave up 5 bases and V 1 base, and 3 bases lay outside the gene matches. For the CDR3, the DNA is TGCGCCAGCAGCTTGACAGGGGAGCATAATTCACCCCTCCACTTT. Its protein is CASSLTGEHNSPLHF. Variable domain in full (rest from reference TRBV5-1 and TRBJ1-6): KAGVTQTPRYLIKTRGQQVTLSCSPISGHRSVSWYQQTPGQGLQFLFEYFSETQRNKGNFPGRFSGRQFSNSRSEMNVSTLELGDSALYLCASSLTGEHNSPLHFGNGTRLTVT.

The chain recombines TRBV20-1 with TRBJ2-1, with D perhaps matching TRBD2 (5 bases). This CDR3 comprises 17 residues. The germline gives CDR1 DFQATT, CDR2 SNEGSKA (reference sequence). V shed 6 bases and J shed 5 bases, with 26 bases lying between them. The CDR3 region has the DNA TGCAGTGCCTTTTCCCCCCCTCTAGTGGAGGAAAACAATGAGCAGTTCTTC. Its protein product is CSAFSPPLVEENNEQFF.

On this clonotype: A read error may be the cause here, since a much bigger clone is one base away. The chain couples TRBV5-4 to TRBJ1-2; D is uncertain. CDR1 and CDR2 from the germline V gene are SGHNT and YYREEE (reference sequence). The V end was cut by 1 base, the J end by 4 bases, with 8 bases between. CDR3 length: 13 amino acids. The CDR3: CASSLSQTYGYTF. DNA for the CDR3: TGTGCCAGCAGCTTGAGCCAGACCTATGGCTACACCTTC.

A remark on this clonotype: The CDR3 carries no conserved terminal phenylalanine or tryptophan, so it likely arises from a read error. J is TRBJ2-1 and V is TRBV19, with D possibly TRBD2 on 6 matching bases. CDR3 size: 16 residues. V was clipped by 1 base and J by 2 bases, with 12 bases between them. From germline, CDR1 is LNHDA and CDR2 SQIVND (reference sequence). CDR3 coding DNA: TGTGCCAGTAGTATAGGCGGGGTAAGCCCCTACAATGAGCAGTTCTCC. It is translated as CASSIGGVSPYNEQFS.

This clonotype was observed a few times. The chain combines TRBV10-1 with TRBJ2-1, with D perhaps assigned TRBD1 or TRBD2 (5 bases each). CDR3 size: 16 residues. The germline CDR1 and CDR2 sequences are WNHNN and SYGVQD (reference sequence). The V end lost 0 bases, the J end lost 2 bases, and 11 bases lay between the germline ends. CDR3 DNA: TGCGCCAGCAGTGAGTCGAGAGGGGCGGCCTACAATGAGCAGTTCTTC. This encodes CASSESRGAAYNEQFF.

This clonotype occurred a few times. A single base separates this from a much larger clone, so it may be a read error. V usage is TRBV6-5 and J usage is TRBJ1-2; D unresolved. The CDR3 covers 15 residues. The V end lost 5 bases, the J end lost 3 bases, and 16 bases lay between the germline ends. From germline, CDR1 is MNHEY and CDR2 SVGAGI. The CDR3 coding sequence is TGTGCCAGCAGTCGGGGTCCCTCGGAAGACTATGGCTACACCTTC. The encoded protein is CASSRGPSEDYGYTF.

This clonotype was seen ten or more times. V is TRBV7-6 and J is TRBJ2-7; D is unclear. Germline V gene data show CDR1 as SGHVS and CDR2 as FNYEAQ. The CDR3 contains 15 residues. The ends were cut back, 0 bases at V and 3 bases at J, with 12 bases in the middle. CDR3 protein: CASSLAKGKLYEQYF. The DNA for the CDR3 is TGTGCCAGCAGCTTAGCGAAGGGAAAGCTCTACGAGCAGTACTTC. Variable domain in full (rest from reference TRBV7-6 and TRBJ2-7): GAGVSQSPRYKVTKRGQDVALRCDPISGHVSLYWYRQALGQGPEFLTYFNYEAQQDKSGLPNDRFSAERPEGSISTLTIQRTEQRDSAMYRCASSLAKGKLYEQYFGPGTRLTVT.

The chain joins TRBV6-5 to TRBJ1-1; 9 nucleotides line up with TRBD1. This CDR3 has 14 residues. Germline CDR1 reads MNHEY; CDR2 reads SVGAGI. The junction had 10 bases not matched to a gene; V was cut back by 6 bases and J by 8 bases. The CDR3 DNA follows: TGTGCCAGCAGCCGAACCGGGACAGGGACCGAAGCTTTCTTT. Residues: CASSRTGTGTEAFF.